The sample holds many counts of the clone carrying this T cell receptor (beta chain). Its matching antigen is unknown. Time point denoted: longitudinal time-point 1 (baseline). The unsorted libraries were prepared from 2 million PBMCs (stored at -80 C). This entry comes from a study of neurological immune-mediated disorders. The study's findings and limits: HTLV-1-associated myelopathy displayed the greatest TCR clonal expansion, and multiple sclerosis exhibited the smallest, lower than that of healthy controls. None of the CDR3 amino acid sequences of expanded clones were shared across subjects, and this suggested private repertoires in all groups.

The CDR3 extends over 16 amino acids. Trimming removed 0 bases at V and 5 bases at J, with 14 bases between. CDR1 and CDR2 (germline): MGHRA, YSYEKL. With 10-nucleotide random UMIs included, cDNA was synthesized by 5'RACE. TCRdb independently ran MiXCR on the 5' RACE reads; one entry per CDR3 protein. The table records 70,000 to 75,000 distinct CDR3 sequences, roughly 13% of them present only once. The sequence was collected from a female donor with HTLV-1-associated myelopathy (HAM/TSP). The sequencing input was PBMCs. This rearrangement joins TRBV4-1 to TRBJ1-3; unclear D gene. The CDR3 region has the DNA TGCGCCAGCAGCCAAGATGCGAGAAGGGAGAGAAACACCATATATTTT. This sequence encodes CASSQDARRERNTIYF.